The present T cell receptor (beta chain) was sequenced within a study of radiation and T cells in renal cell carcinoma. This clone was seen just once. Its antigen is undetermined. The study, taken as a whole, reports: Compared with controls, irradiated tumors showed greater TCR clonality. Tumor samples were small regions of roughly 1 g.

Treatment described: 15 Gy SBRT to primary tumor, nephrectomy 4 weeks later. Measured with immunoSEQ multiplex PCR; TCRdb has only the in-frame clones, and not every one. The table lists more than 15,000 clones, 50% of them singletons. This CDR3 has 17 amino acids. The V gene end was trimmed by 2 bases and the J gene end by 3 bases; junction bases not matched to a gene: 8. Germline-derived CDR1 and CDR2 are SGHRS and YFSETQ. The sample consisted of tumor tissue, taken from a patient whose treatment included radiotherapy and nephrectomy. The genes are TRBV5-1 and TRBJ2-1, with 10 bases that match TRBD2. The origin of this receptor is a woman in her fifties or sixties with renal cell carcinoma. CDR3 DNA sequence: TGCGCCAGCAGCTTTGCCGGGCTAGCGGGGGTCTACAATGAGCAGTTCTTC. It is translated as CASSFAGLAGVYNEQFF.